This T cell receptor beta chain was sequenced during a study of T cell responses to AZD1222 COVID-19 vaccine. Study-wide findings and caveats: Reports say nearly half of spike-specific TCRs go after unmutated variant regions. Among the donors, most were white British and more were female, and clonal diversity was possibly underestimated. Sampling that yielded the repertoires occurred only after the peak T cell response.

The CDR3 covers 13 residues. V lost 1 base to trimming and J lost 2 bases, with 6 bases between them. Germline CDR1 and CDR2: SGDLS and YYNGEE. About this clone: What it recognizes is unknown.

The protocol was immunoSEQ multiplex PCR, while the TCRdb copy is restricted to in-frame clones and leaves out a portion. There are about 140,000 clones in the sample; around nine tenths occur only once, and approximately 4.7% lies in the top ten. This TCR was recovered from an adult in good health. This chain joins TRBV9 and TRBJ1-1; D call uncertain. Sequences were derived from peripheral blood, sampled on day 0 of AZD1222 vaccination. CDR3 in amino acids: CASSVSRNTEAFF. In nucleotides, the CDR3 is TGTGCCAGCAGCGTATCACGAAACACTGAAGCTTTCTTT.